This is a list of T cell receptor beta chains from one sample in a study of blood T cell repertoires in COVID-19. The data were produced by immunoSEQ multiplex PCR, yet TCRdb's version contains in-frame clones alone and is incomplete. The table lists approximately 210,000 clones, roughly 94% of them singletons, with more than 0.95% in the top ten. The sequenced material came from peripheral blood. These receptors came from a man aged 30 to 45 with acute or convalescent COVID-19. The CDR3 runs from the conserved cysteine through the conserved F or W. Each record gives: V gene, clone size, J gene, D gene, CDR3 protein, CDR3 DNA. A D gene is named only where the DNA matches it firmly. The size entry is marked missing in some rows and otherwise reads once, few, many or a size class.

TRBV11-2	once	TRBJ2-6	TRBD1	CASSSRRGPGANVLTF	TGTGCCAGCAGCTCCCGCAGGGGGCCTGGGGCCAACGTCCTGACTTTC
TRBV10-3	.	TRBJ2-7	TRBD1	CAISEDRGYEQYF	TGTGCCATCAGTGAGGACAGGGGCTACGAGCAGTACTTC
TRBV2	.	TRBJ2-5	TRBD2	CASSEAGAAGAETQYF	TGTGCCAGCAGTGAAGCGGGGGCAGCGGGGGCAGAGACCCAGTACTTC
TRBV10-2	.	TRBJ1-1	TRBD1	CASSDRDSTEAFF	TGCGCCAGCAGCGACAGGGACTCTACTGAAGCTTTCTTT
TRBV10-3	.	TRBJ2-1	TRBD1	CAISVGGQGFGEQFF	TGTGCCATCAGTGTAGGGGGACAGGGGTTCGGGGAGCAGTTCTTC
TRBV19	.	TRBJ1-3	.	CASSMPNFSGNTIYF	TGTGCCAGTAGTATGCCCAACTTCTCTGGAAACACCATATATTTT
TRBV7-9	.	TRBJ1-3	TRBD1	CASSPDRSSGNTIYF	TGTGCCAGCAGCCCGGACAGGAGCTCTGGAAACACCATATATTTT
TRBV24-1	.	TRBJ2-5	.	CATSDLQSEETQYF	TGTGCCACCAGTGATTTGCAGTCAGAAGAGACCCAGTACTTC
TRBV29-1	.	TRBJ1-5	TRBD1	CSLDRDRGQPQHF	TGCAGCCTCGACCGGGACAGGGGTCAGCCCCAGCATTTT
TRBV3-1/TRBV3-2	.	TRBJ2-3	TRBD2	CASSYWTSGTDTQYF	TGTGCCAGCAGCTACTGGACTAGCGGCACAGATACGCAGTATTTT
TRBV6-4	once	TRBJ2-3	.	CASSDGAAATQYF	TGTGCCAGCAGTGACGGGGCGGCGGCTACGCAGTATTTT
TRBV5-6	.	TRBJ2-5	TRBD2	CASSFVAGVGETQYF	TGTGCCAGCAGCTTTGTAGCGGGAGTGGGAGAGACCCAGTACTTC
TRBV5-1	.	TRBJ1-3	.	CASRGGHATIRNTIYF	TGCGCCAGCCGAGGGGGACACGCGACGATTAGAAACACCATATATTTT
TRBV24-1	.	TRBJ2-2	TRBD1	CATATGTGELFF	TGTGCCACCGCGACAGGGACCGGGGAGCTGTTTTTT
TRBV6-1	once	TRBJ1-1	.	CASSEQLNTEAFF	TGTGCCAGCAGTGAACAGTTGAACACTGAAGCTTTCTTT
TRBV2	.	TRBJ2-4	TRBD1	CASSAGQGNLF	TGTGCCAGCAGTGCGGGACAGGGAAATTTGTTC
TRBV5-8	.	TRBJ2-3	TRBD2	CASSSFRLAGGLTDTQYF	TGTGCCAGCAGCTCGTTTCGACTAGCGGGAGGTTTGACAGATACGCAGTATTTT